Sequencing of this T cell receptor (beta chain) was carried out in a study of cytomegalovirus exposure and HLA in healthy donors. PCR was performed using 60 Vbeta and 13 Jbeta primers. Profiled with immunoSEQ multiplex PCR; TCRdb holds only in-frame clones, not every one. Among about 130,000 clones listed, approximately 81% were seen once. CDR1 is LNHDA and CDR2 is SQIVND in the germline V gene (reference sequence). This CDR3 has 17 residues. The V segment lost 4 bases and the J segment 1 base; nucleotides outside the gene matches: 2. This receptor was taken from a man between 18 and 35 years old in good health and CMV-seropositive. J is TRBJ2-2 and V is TRBV19, with 14 bases matching TRBD2. The sample comprised PBMCs. CDR3 in amino acids: CASSRGLAGVNTGELFF. The CDR3, as DNA: TGTGCCAGTAGTAGGGGACTAGCGGGGGTGAACACCGGGGAGCTGTTTTTT.